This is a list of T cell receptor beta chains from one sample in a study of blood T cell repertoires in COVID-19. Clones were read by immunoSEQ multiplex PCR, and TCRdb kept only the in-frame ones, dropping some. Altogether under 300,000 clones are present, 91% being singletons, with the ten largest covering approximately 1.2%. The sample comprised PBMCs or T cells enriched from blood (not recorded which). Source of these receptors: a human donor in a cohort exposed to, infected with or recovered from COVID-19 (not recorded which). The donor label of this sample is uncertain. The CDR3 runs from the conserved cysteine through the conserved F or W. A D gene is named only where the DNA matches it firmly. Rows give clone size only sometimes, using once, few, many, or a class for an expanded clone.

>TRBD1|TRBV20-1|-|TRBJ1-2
TGCAGTGCTAGTGACAGGGGGCTCACGTATGGCTACACCTTC
CSASDRGLTYGYTF
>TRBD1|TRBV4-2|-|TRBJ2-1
TGTGCCAGCAGCCAAGACCGGGACAGGGGATACAATGAGCAGTTCTTC
CASSQDRDRGYNEQFF
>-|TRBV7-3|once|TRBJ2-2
TGTGCCAGCAGCTTGTATCAGGGGAAGGCCGGGGAGCTGTTTTTT
CASSLYQGKAGELFF
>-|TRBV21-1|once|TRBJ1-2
TGTGCCAGCTTACCCACTCCGGGGGTCTATGGCTACACCTTC
CASLPTPGVYGYTF
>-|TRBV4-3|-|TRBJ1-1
TGCGCCAGCAGCCAAGATCCCCGGGGGGGGACTGAAGCTTTCTTT
CASSQDPRGGTEAFF
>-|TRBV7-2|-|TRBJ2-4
TGTGCCAGCAGCTTAGGTAGGGCCGGGGGAAACATTCAGTACTTC
CASSLGRAGGNIQYF
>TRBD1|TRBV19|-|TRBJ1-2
TGTGCCAGTAGTCTCGGGACAGCCTATGGCTACACCTTC
CASSLGTAYGYTF
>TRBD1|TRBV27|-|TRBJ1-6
TGTGCCAGCAGTTTACAAGCCGGGACAGCTTGGAATTCACCCCTCCACTTT
CASSLQAGTAWNSPLHF
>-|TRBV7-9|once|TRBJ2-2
TGTGCCAAAACCAATCAAGAGGACACCGGGGAGCTGTTTTTT
CAKTNQEDTGELFF
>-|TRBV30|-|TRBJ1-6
TGTGCCTGGAGTGTGCAGGAAAATTCACCCCTCCACTTT
CAWSVQENSPLHF
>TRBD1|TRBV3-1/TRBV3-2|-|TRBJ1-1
TGTGCCAGCAGCCAAGGACAGGGGGTCGCTGAAGCTTTCTTT
CASSQGQGVAEAFF
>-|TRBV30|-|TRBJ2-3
TGTGCCTGGAGTGTACCACGGGGACTCCTCACGGGCGCAGATACGCAGTATTTT
CAWSVPRGLLTGADTQYF
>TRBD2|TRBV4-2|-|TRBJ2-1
TGTGCCAGCAGCCTGACTAGCGGGGGACCCAATGAGCAGTTCTTC
CASSLTSGGPNEQFF
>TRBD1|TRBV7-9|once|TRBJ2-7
TGTGCCAGCAGCTCGACAGGGGGGCTCTCCTACGAGCAGTACTTC
CASSSTGGLSYEQYF
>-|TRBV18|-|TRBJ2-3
TGTGCCAGCTCACGTCGAGGAGCTAGCACAGATACGCAGTATTTT
CASSRRGASTDTQYF
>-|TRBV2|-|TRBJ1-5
TGTGCCAGCTCTGGCGCAGGAGGCGCCTATCAGCCCCAGCATTTT
CASSGAGGAYQPQHF
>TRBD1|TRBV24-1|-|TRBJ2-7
TGTGCCACCTCGCCTACCGGGACAGGGACCCACGAGCAGTACTTC
CATSPTGTGTHEQYF
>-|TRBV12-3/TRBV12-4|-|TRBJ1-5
TGTGCCAGCAGTTTGGCCGACTTCAAGCCCCAGCATTTT
CASSLADFKPQHF
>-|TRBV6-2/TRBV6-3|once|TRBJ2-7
TGTGCCAGCAGCTCGAATAGCTACGAGCAGTACTTC
CASSSNSYEQYF
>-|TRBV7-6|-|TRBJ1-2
TGTGCCAGCAGCTTACTCTATGGCTACACCTTC
CASSLLYGYTF
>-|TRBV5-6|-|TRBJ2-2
TGTGCCAGCAGCCTCTTGGGGCGGCTAGCCGGGGAGCTGTTTTTT
CASSLLGRLAGELFF
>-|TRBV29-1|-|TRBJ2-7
TGCAGCGTCGAACAGGGTTACGAGCAGTACTTC
CSVEQGYEQYF
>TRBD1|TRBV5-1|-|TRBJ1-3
TGCGCCAGCATGAGAGATGGGGCAGGGGGACCTGGAAACACCATATATTTT
CASMRDGAGGPGNTIYF
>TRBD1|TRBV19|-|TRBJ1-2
TGTGCCAGTAGTGAGTCCGGGACAGGGGCGTTGGGCTACACCTTC
CASSESGTGALGYTF
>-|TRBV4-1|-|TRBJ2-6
TGCGCCAGCAGCCCCGGGGGCAGGGGGTCCACTGGGGCCAACGTCCTGACTTTC
CASSPGGRGSTGANVLTF
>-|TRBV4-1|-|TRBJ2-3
TGCGCCAGCAGCCAAACGGGGGTGGCGGATACGCAGTATTTT
CASSQTGVADTQYF
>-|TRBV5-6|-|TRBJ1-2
TGTGCCAGCAGCGATGGACAGAACTATGGCTACACCTTC
CASSDGQNYGYTF
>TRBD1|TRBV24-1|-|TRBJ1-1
TGTGCCACCAGAACGACAGGGGACACTGAAGCTTTCTTT
CATRTTGDTEAFF
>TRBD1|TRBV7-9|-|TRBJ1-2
TGTGCCAGCAGCGCCACGGACAGGGATTGGGGCTACACCTTC
CASSATDRDWGYTF
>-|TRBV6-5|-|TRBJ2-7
TGTGCCAGGGACCCATTAGGGGCCCACGAGCAGTACTTC
CARDPLGAHEQYF